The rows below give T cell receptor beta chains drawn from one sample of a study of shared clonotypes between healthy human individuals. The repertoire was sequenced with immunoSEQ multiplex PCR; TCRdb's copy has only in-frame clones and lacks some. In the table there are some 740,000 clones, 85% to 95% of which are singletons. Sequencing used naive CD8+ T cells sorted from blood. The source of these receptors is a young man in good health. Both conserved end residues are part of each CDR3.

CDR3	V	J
CASSQGPQTYEQYF	TRBV6-5	TRBJ2-7
CSVEPAVGMGYEQYF	TRBV29-1	TRBJ2-7
CASSPPETRRGNTQYF	TRBV7-9	TRBJ2-3
CASSLVMSRSEQYF	TRBV7-9	TRBJ2-7
CASSETRNQPQHF	TRBV6-6	TRBJ1-5
CASSLGAGLAGSNTGELFF	TRBV5-6	TRBJ2-2
CASSQGPLDSYGYTF	TRBV4-1	TRBJ1-2
CASSSTGLEQYF	TRBV7-6	TRBJ2-7
CASSTFLSLDGTDTQYF	TRBV4-1	TRBJ2-3
CSVRPYNEQFF	TRBV29-1	TRBJ2-1
CASSPGQGNQPQHF	TRBV7-9	TRBJ1-5
CASSRGLAGGSSYEQYF	TRBV14	TRBJ2-7
CASSPSPGTGELFF	TRBV7-9	TRBJ2-2
CASSFLEEDEQYF	TRBV5-8	TRBJ2-7
CASSAGQYSNQPQHF	TRBV9	TRBJ1-5
CASSLSQSTGELFF	TRBV27	TRBJ2-2
CASSFLAGGRDNEQFF	TRBV11-2	TRBJ2-1
CSVPGTSVSYSYNEQFF	TRBV29-1	TRBJ2-1
CASSKKSSSYNEQFF	TRBV18	TRBJ2-1
CASSQDWGEGEKLFF	TRBV4-1	TRBJ1-4
CASSPTGLAVHTGELFF	TRBV27	TRBJ2-2
CASSFPDYEQYF	TRBV5-5	TRBJ2-7
CATSRYYSEQFF	TRBV15	TRBJ2-1
CASPGAVNTEAFF	TRBV2	TRBJ1-1
CASTSGRWQETQYF	TRBV6-6	TRBJ2-5
CASSGLADTQYF	TRBV9	TRBJ2-3
CASSIYPSDPGYTF	TRBV19	TRBJ1-2
CAISDPTTSGRVGGNEQFF	TRBV10-3	TRBJ2-1
CASSSPGSTEAFF	TRBV7-6	TRBJ1-1
CASIPFPRGLNTEAFF	TRBV27	TRBJ1-1
CATGTGGGEQYF	TRBV10-3	TRBJ2-7
CSVERGAGRFTDTQYF	TRBV29-1	TRBJ2-3
CASSDWTASSGANVLTF	TRBV19	TRBJ2-6